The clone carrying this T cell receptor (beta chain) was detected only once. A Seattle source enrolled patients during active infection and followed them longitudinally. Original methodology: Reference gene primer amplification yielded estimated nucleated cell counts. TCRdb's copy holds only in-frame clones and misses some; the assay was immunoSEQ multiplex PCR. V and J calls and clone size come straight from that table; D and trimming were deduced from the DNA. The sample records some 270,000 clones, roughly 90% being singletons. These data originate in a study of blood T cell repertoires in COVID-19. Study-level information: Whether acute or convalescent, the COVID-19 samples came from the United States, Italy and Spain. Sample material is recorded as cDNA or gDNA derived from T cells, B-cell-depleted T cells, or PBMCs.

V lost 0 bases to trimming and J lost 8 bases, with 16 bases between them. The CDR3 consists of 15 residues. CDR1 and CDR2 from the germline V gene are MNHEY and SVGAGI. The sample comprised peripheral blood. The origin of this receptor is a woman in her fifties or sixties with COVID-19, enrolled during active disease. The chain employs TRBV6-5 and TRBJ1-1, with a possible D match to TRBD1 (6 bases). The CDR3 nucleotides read TGTGCCAGCAGTTACTCGTTGGGGGCCCGCTCGGAAGCTTTCTTT. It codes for CASSYSLGARSEAFF.